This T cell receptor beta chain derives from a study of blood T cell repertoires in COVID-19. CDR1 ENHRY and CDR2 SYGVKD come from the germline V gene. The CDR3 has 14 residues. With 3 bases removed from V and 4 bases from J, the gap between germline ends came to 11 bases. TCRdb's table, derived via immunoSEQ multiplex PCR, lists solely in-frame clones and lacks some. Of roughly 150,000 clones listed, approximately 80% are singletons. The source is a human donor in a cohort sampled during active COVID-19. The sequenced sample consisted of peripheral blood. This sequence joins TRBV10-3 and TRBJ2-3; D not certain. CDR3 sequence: CAISDPLEADTQYF. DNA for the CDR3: TGTGCCATCAGTGATCCGCTAGAGGCAGATACGCAGTATTTT.